The 21 T cell receptor beta chains presented below share a single source sample, sequenced in a study of human T cells and chemical hapten exposure. The time point: pre-sensitization, week 0. Treatment meaning: therapeutic diphenylcyclopropenone sensitization with weekly scalp DPC. TCRdb itself ran the RACE reads through MiXCR, one entry per CDR3 protein. Altogether about 260,000 distinct CDR3 sequences are present, about 8.6% being singletons, with the ten largest covering 2% to 2.5%. The sample was whole blood, taken in connection with sensitization to the hapten diphenylcyclopropenone (DPC). The receptors come from a woman between 40 and 55 years old with alopecia areata. Some clones in this sample may be carry-over from other donors' samples.

This clonotype was seen a handful of times. The rearrangement joins TRBV7-9 to TRBJ2-7; possible D gene TRBD1, 6 bases. Germline V lookup: CDR1 SEHNR, CDR2 FQNEAQ (reference sequence). V dropped 3 bases and J dropped 0 bases, with 9 bases sitting between them. The CDR3 totals 14 residues. The CDR3 loop reads CASSLTGVSYEQYF. Here the CDR3 DNA reads TGTGCCAGCAGCTTGACAGGAGTCTCCTACGAGCAGTACTTC.

The table lists this clonotype with a few counts. The CDR3 bases are TGTGCCAGCATGGCGGGAAACAGAGATACGCAGTATTTT. This translates into CASMAGNRDTQYF. The J gene is TRBJ2-3, the V gene TRBV28, with a possible D match to TRBD2 (6 bases). CDR3 length: 13 residues. Germline loops: CDR1 MDHEN, CDR2 SYDVKM. The V end lost 7 bases, the J end lost 5 bases, and 13 bases lay between the germline ends.

This clonotype was observed a few times. The CDR3 nucleotides read TGTGCCAGCAGTACCCAGGGGGACAGGATAAGCGGCTACACCTTC. Its protein is CASSTQGDRISGYTF. The rearrangement links TRBV28 to TRBJ1-2; 8 nucleotides align to TRBD1. This CDR3 comprises 15 residues. CDR1 is MDHEN, CDR2 SYDVKM, per germline. Trimming removed 5 bases from V and 8 bases from J; junction bases left unmatched: 13.

This clonotype was counted at least ten times. In DNA form, the CDR3 reads TGTGCCAGCAGCTTAGGGGAGCGAGAGCCGCAGTTCTTC. This translates into CASSLGEREPQFF. The V gene is TRBV11-2, the J gene TRBJ2-1, with D perhaps TRBD2 (5 bases). Per the germline V gene, CDR1 is SGHAT and CDR2 is FQNNGV. Trimming took 1 base from V and 12 from J, leaving 13 bases between them. This CDR3 is built from 13 residues.

The chain recombines TRBV20-1 with TRBJ1-4, with 7 nucleotides matching TRBD1. Looked up from germline, CDR1 is DFQATT and CDR2 is SNEGSKA (reference sequence). V trimming: 1 base; J trimming: 0 bases; junction bases outside the gene matches: 14. The CDR3 runs to 19 residues. The CDR3 DNA follows: TGCAGTGCTAGAGCCTCGCCGGACAGGATCCCGACAACTAATGAAAAACTGTTTTTT. As protein: CSARASPDRIPTTNEKLFF.

The rearrangement joins TRBV7-9 to TRBJ2-7, with 9 bases identical to TRBD1. The V gene end was trimmed by 4 bases and the J gene end by 8 bases; junction bases not matched to a gene: 9. Germline CDR1 SEHNR, CDR2 FQNEAQ (reference sequence). There are 14 residues in the CDR3. The CDR3 sequence: CASSSGQGIRKQYF. CDR3 nucleotide sequence: TGTGCCAGCAGCTCGGGACAGGGCATTAGGAAGCAGTACTTC.

A few counts support this clonotype. The rearrangement uses TRBV2 and TRBJ2-3; D may match TRBD1 or TRBD2 (5 bases each). Looked up from germline, CDR1 is SNHLY and CDR2 is FYNNEI. V dropped 5 bases and J dropped 0 bases, with 15 bases sitting between them. The CDR3 has 16 amino acids. The CDR3 reads CASSRTGTSSTDTQYF. CDR3 sequence (DNA): TGTGCCAGCAGTCGAACCGGGACGTCTAGCACAGATACGCAGTATTTT.

This chain joins TRBV20-1 and TRBJ2-7; D could derive from TRBD1 or TRBD2 (5 bases each). Germline CDR1 DFQATT, CDR2 SNEGSKA (reference sequence). CDR3 length equals 13 residues. Between the trimmed V and J ends, which lost 8 bases and 2 bases, there was a span of 16 bases. The CDR3: CSPQLRGAYEQYF. The CDR3 DNA follows: TGCAGTCCGCAGTTGAGGGGCGCCTACGAGCAGTACTTC.

This clonotype came up many times. The chain employs TRBV6-6 and TRBJ2-2, with TRBD1 matching 7 bases. This CDR3 is built from 15 residues. Looked up from germline, CDR1 is MNHNY and CDR2 is SVGAGI (reference sequence). The junction had 4 bases not matched to a gene; V was cut back by 6 bases and J by 0 bases. CDR3 in DNA: TGTGCCAGCAGACGACAGGGCTCGAACACCGGGGAGCTGTTTTTT. This codes for CASRRQGSNTGELFF.

This clonotype was recorded at least ten times. The V call is TRBV12-3 or TRBV12-4, the J call TRBJ2-3; 9 bases line up with TRBD2. The CDR3 spans 14 residues. With V trimmed by 4 bases and J by 1 base, 0 bases remained unmatched. CDR3 region: CASSWTSGTDTQYF. In DNA, the CDR3 is TGTGCCAGCAGTTGGACTAGCGGCACAGATACGCAGTATTTT.

This clonotype was detected only a few times. V usage is TRBV9 and J usage is TRBJ1-4, with no clear D. The V and J ends lost 3 bases and 3 bases respectively, with 12 bases between them. The CDR3 consists of 15 residues. Germline assignment: CDR1 SGDLS and CDR2 YYNGEE. The CDR3 bases are TGTGCCAGCAGCGGAGGGTCCGCAGCTAATGAAAAACTGTTTTTT. Translation: CASSGGSAANEKLFF.

The chain couples TRBV30 to TRBJ2-2; possibly TRBD2 for D (5 bases). The CDR3 covers 19 residues. Germline-derived CDR1 and CDR2 are GTSNPN and SVGIG (reference sequence). V was shortened by 0 bases and J by 4 bases, with 24 bases between the two germline ends. DNA of the CDR3: TGTGCCTGGAGTGTACCCCTCTTCCTGACTACCGCAGGCACCGGGGAGCTGTTTTTT. Protein sequence: CAWSVPLFLTTAGTGELFF.

The J gene is TRBJ2-1, the V gene TRBV12-3 or TRBV12-4, with 8 positions matching TRBD1. The CDR3 has 15 amino acids. V was pared by 7 bases and J by 6 bases, with 11 bases of the junction left unmatched. The CDR3 DNA reads as TGTGCCAGCATCCTTCCAGGGGGCTTGTTCAATGAGCAGTTCTTC. Amino acid sequence: CASILPGGLFNEQFF.

This clonotype has at least ten counts. The chain combines TRBV29-1 with TRBJ2-6; D ambiguous. V lost 1 base and J 1 base, leaving 2 bases between the germline ends. CDR3 length: 13 residues. In germline, CDR1 is SQVTM, CDR2 ANQGSEA. DNA for the CDR3: TGCAGCGTTGAAGGATCTGGGGCCAACGTCCTGACTTTC. Amino acids: CSVEGSGANVLTF. The full variable domain, rest sourced from reference TRBV29-1 and TRBJ2-6, is SAVISQKPSRDICQRGTSLTIQCQVDSQVTMMFWYRQQPGQSLTLIATANQGSEATYESGFVIDKFPISRPNLTFSTLTVSNMSPEDSSIYLCSVEGSGANVLTFGAGSRLTVL.

This clonotype was detected many times. The genes are TRBV6-5 and TRBJ2-1; 9 nucleotides align to TRBD1. The CDR3 consists of 14 residues. Germline CDR1 is MNHEY and CDR2 is SVGAGI. The ends lost 4 bases at V and 8 bases at J; junction bases unmatched: 6. In DNA, the CDR3 is TGTGCCAGCAGTTTGCCGGGACAGGGCGATGAGCAGTTCTTC. Its protein is CASSLPGQGDEQFF.

In its sample, this clonotype was seen a few times. The J gene is TRBJ2-3, the V gene TRBV29-1; a weak D match, TRBD1 (6 bases). V lost 5 bases, J lost 3 bases, and 15 bases lay in between. Germline CDR1 SQVTM, CDR2 ANQGSEA. This CDR3 has 14 residues. CDR3 in amino acids: CSVSGGASTDTQYF. Written as DNA, the CDR3 is TGCAGCGTTTCTGGGGGCGCGTCGACAGATACGCAGTATTTT.

This clonotype was counted at least ten times. The rearrangement joins TRBV3-1 to TRBJ2-1; D might be TRBD1 (5 bases). Looked up from germline, CDR1 is LGHDT and CDR2 is YNNKEL (reference sequence). The CDR3 extends over 12 amino acids. V dropped 7 bases and J dropped 6 bases, with 10 bases sitting between them. The DNA for the CDR3 is TGTGCCAGCAACTTTCAGGGCAATGAGCAGTTCTTC. Amino acid sequence: CASNFQGNEQFF.

This clonotype was observed a few times. The chain joins TRBV20-1 to TRBJ2-3, with D possibly being TRBD1 (6 bases). The V end lost 2 bases, the J end lost 3 bases, and 24 bases lay between the germline ends. The CDR3 is 18 amino acids. The germline CDR1 and CDR2 sequences are DFQATT and SNEGSKA (reference sequence). The CDR3 coding sequence is TGCAGTGCTAGATTGGACACGGGCGAGGGGGTCGATACAGATACGCAGTATTTT. Residues: CSARLDTGEGVDTDTQYF.

CDR3 DNA: TGTGCCAGCAGCCAAGAGCGCAGTAATTCACCCCTCCACTTT. It is translated as CASSQERSNSPLHF. The V call is TRBV3-1, the J call TRBJ1-6, with unresolved D. Germline V gene lookup returns CDR1 LGHDT and CDR2 YNNKEL (reference sequence). The CDR3 runs 14 residues. V lost 0 bases, J lost 6 bases, and 6 bases lay in between.

Only a few counts were recorded for this clonotype. CDR3 residues: CASSEQYNEQFF. The CDR3 coding sequence is TGTGCCAGCAGTGAACAATACAATGAGCAGTTCTTC. V and J are TRBV25-1 and TRBJ2-1; D is unresolved. With 2 bases removed from V and 4 bases from J, the gap between germline ends came to 3 bases. This CDR3 is 12 amino acids long. Per germline, CDR1 MGHDK and CDR2 SYGVNS.

The V call is TRBV21-1, the J call TRBJ1-6; TRBD1 reflects the table's D call only, with no check against the DNA. TRBV21-1 is a listed pseudogene. This CDR3 region has 14 residues. For the CDR3, the DNA is TGTGCCAAGACCGGGACATCTTATAATTCACCCCTCCACTTT. It yields the protein CAKTGTSYNSPLHF.